One sample yielded the 10 T cell receptor beta chains listed below, sequenced in a study of identical twins. Each CDR3 protein gets one entry after TCRdb re-called the 5' RACE reads with MiXCR. The sample consists of approximately 500,000 distinct CDR3 sequences, roughly a quarter of them appearing once. The same sample was also used in a study of T cells expressing NK-cell markers.

Sequenced: CD4+ T cells sorted from blood. The receptors derive from a woman under 30 in good health.

The chain recombines TRBV12-3 or TRBV12-4 with TRBJ2-1, with 8 nucleotides matching TRBD1. With 5 bases clipped from V and 16 bases from J, the junction kept 7 bases outside the gene matches. This CDR3 has 11 amino acids. This CDR3 is CASSTGGRHFF. The CDR3 DNA reads as TGTGCCAGCAGTACAGGGGGTCGTCACTTCTTC.

The chain combines TRBV29-1 with TRBJ1-2; D unclear. The CDR3 length is 13 residues. V lost 5 bases to trimming and J lost 4 bases, with 14 bases between them. Germline V gene lookup returns CDR1 SQVTM and CDR2 ANQGSEA. CDR3 bases: TGCAGCGTTCATAGTCTGAGTGGCTATGGCTACACCTTC. It codes for CSVHSLSGYGYTF.

Written as DNA, the CDR3 is TGTGCCAGCAGCGTAGAGGGGTTAGGCAACATTCAGTACTTC. It translates to CASSVEGLGNIQYF. The rearrangement uses TRBV9 and TRBJ2-4; tentative D call: TRBD1 (5 bases). There are 14 residues in the CDR3. The ends were cut back, 0 bases at V and 7 bases at J, with 11 bases in the middle. Germline V CDR1 and CDR2: SGDLS, YYNGEE.

This clonotype has more than one count but fewer than ten. The gene calls are TRBV6-5 and TRBJ2-1; TRBD1 aligns across 7 bases. The germline gives CDR1 MNHEY, CDR2 SVGAGI. This CDR3 spans 13 amino acids. The V segment lost 4 bases and the J segment 10 bases; nucleotides outside the gene matches: 7. The DNA for the CDR3 is TGTGCCAGCAGTTTAAGCGGACAGGCCGAGCAGTTCTTC. It translates to CASSLSGQAEQFF.

The chain combines TRBV12-3 or TRBV12-4 with TRBJ2-3; possible D gene TRBD2, 6 bases. V lost 5 bases and J lost 1, with 10 bases in between. The CDR3 has 14 amino acids. CDR3 loop: CASSRGLGTDTQYF. In nucleotides, the CDR3 is TGTGCCAGCAGTCGGGGACTGGGCACAGATACGCAGTATTTT.

J is TRBJ2-5 and V is TRBV20-1; the D gene is possibly TRBD2 (6 bases). Trimming took 2 bases from V and 4 from J, leaving 17 bases between them. The CDR3 has 15 amino acids. Per germline, CDR1 DFQATT and CDR2 SNEGSKA (reference sequence). DNA for the CDR3: TGCAGTGCTAGATTCAATCGGGGACTGGTAGAGACCCAGTACTTC. Protein: CSARFNRGLVETQYF.

The V call is TRBV7-3, the J call TRBJ2-1, with 10 bases identical to TRBD2. V shed 5 bases, J shed 0 bases, and the junction held 7 bases outside the gene matches. This CDR3 region has 17 residues. Germline CDR1 is SGHTA and CDR2 is FQGTGA. The CDR3 region is CASSPKASGGSYNEQFF. The CDR3 DNA sequence: TGTGCCAGCAGCCCAAAGGCTAGCGGGGGCTCCTACAATGAGCAGTTCTTC. Looking up the rest from reference TRBV7-3 and TRBJ2-1 gives the full variable domain: GAGVSQTPSNKVTEKGKYVELRCDPISGHTALYWYRQSLGQGPEFLIYFQGTGAADDSGLPNDRFFAVRPEGSVSTLKIQRTERGDSAVYLCASSPKASGGSYNEQFFGPGTRLTVL.

This clonotype has a handful of counts. The chain is built from TRBV20-1 and TRBJ1-6, with a tentative D call TRBD1 (5 bases). The CDR3 covers 13 residues. The germline V gene has CDR1 DFQATT and CDR2 SNEGSKA (reference sequence). The CDR3: CSVTRDGGGPLHF. The CDR3 nucleotides are TGCAGCGTCACGAGGGACGGGGGAGGACCCCTCCACTTT.

This clonotype was counted many times. The chain joins TRBV7-9 to TRBJ2-1, with TRBD1 matching over 7 bases. The junction had 6 bases not matched to a gene; V was cut back by 4 bases and J by 15 bases. CDR3 length: 11 residues. CDR1 SEHNR and CDR2 FQNEAQ come from the germline V gene (reference sequence). CDR3 sequence reads: CASSSSTGLFF. CDR3 sequence (DNA): TGTGCCAGCAGCTCCTCGACAGGGTTGTTCTTC.

This clonotype was seen a handful of times. The chain joins TRBV5-1 to TRBJ2-7; no definite D call. The CDR3 is 13 residues long. Germline loops: CDR1 SGHRS, CDR2 YFSETQ. Deletions cut 0 bases from V and 2 bases from J, with 6 bases between. CDR3 region: CASSLGFAYEQYF. Here the CDR3 DNA reads TGCGCCAGCAGCTTGGGTTTTGCCTACGAGCAGTACTTC.